Listed below are T cell receptor beta chains from one sample, sequenced in a study of blood T cell repertoires in COVID-19. TCRdb keeps only in-frame clones here, not all; method: immunoSEQ multiplex PCR. The sample holds approximately 31,000 clones; roughly 85% are singletons and the top ten take roughly 8.7%. Sequenced input: peripheral blood. These receptors all stem from a man older than 75 with active COVID-19. Each CDR3 is given with its conserved first and last residue. D genes are given only for firm matches. A row's size may be missing; if present it is once, few, many or a size class.

size: once
D: TRBD2
J: TRBJ2-3
V: TRBV5-5
CDR3: CASSVGLAGGFSTDTQYF
DNA: TGTGCCAGCAGCGTGGGACTAGCGGGGGGGTTTAGCACAGATACGCAGTATTTT

size: -
D: TRBD2
J: TRBJ2-6
V: TRBV10-3
CDR3: CAISGTSGHSGANVLTF
DNA: TGTGCCATCAGCGGGACTAGCGGACACTCTGGGGCCAACGTCCTGACTTTC

size: -
D: -
J: TRBJ2-1
V: TRBV5-4
CDR3: CASRDYLYNEQFF
DNA: TGTGCCAGCAGGGACTACCTCTACAATGAGCAGTTCTTC

size: few
D: TRBD1
J: TRBJ2-7
V: TRBV24-1
CDR3: CATRQMRDREKYEQYF
DNA: TGTGCCACCAGACAGATGCGGGACAGGGAAAAGTACGAGCAGTACTTC

size: -
D: TRBD1
J: TRBJ1-6
V: TRBV19
CDR3: CASSPGQGFGSPLHF
DNA: TGTGCCAGTAGTCCCGGACAGGGATTTGGTTCACCCCTCCACTTT

size: -
D: -
J: TRBJ2-3
V: TRBV11-3
CDR3: CASSLGRTDTQYF
DNA: TGTGCCAGCAGCTTAGGGAGAACAGATACGCAGTATTTT

size: -
D: -
J: TRBJ2-7
V: TRBV12-3/TRBV12-4
CDR3: CASSQSYEQYF
DNA: TGTGCCAGCAGTCAGTCCTACGAGCAGTACTTC

size: -
D: TRBD2
J: TRBJ2-5
V: TRBV7-2
CDR3: CASSIPTSRETQYF
DNA: TGTGCCAGCAGCATCCCGACTAGCCGGGAGACCCAGTACTTC

size: -
D: TRBD1
J: TRBJ1-3
V: TRBV10-1
CDR3: CANAGQGIGNTIYF
DNA: TGCGCCAACGCAGGACAGGGAATAGGAAACACCATATATTTT

size: -
D: -
J: TRBJ1-3
V: TRBV10-3
CDR3: CAISDRFSGNTIYF
DNA: TGTGCCATCAGTGACAGGTTTTCTGGAAACACCATATATTTT

size: few
D: -
J: TRBJ2-7
V: TRBV6-6
CDR3: CATTRGIEQYF
DNA: TGTGCCACCACACGGGGAATCGAGCAGTACTTC

size: -
D: -
J: TRBJ1-6
V: TRBV7-9
CDR3: CASSSPAGEDNSPLHF
DNA: TGTGCCAGCAGCTCCCCCGCGGGGGAGGATAATTCACCCCTCCACTTT

size: -
D: -
J: TRBJ1-2
V: TRBV19
CDR3: CASSIGQVYGYTF
DNA: TGTGCCAGTAGTATCGGCCAGGTCTATGGCTACACCTTC

size: -
D: -
J: TRBJ2-7
V: TRBV15
CDR3: CATSRDFKRQGRDEQYF
DNA: TGTGCCACCAGCAGAGATTTCAAGAGACAGGGGAGGGACGAGCAGTACTTC

size: -
D: -
J: TRBJ2-6
V: TRBV3-1/TRBV3-2
CDR3: CASTRGGSGANVLTF
DNA: TGTGCCAGCACTCGGGGAGGCTCTGGGGCCAACGTCCTGACTTTC

size: -
D: -
J: TRBJ2-7
V: TRBV28
CDR3: CASSLPGSSEQYF
DNA: TGTGCCAGCAGTCTCCCAGGCTCAAGTGAGCAGTACTTC

size: -
D: -
J: TRBJ1-1
V: TRBV7-6
CDR3: CASSLATGMGNTEAFF
DNA: TGTGCCAGCAGCTTGGCAACGGGGATGGGGAACACTGAAGCTTTCTTT

size: -
D: -
J: TRBJ2-3
V: TRBV3-1/TRBV3-2
CDR3: CASSPSVIYDTQYF
DNA: TGTGCCAGCAGCCCCTCAGTGATTTACGATACGCAGTATTTT

size: -
D: -
J: TRBJ2-5
V: TRBV6-5
CDR3: CASSYSPYQETQYF
DNA: TGTGCCAGCAGTTACTCCCCGTACCAAGAGACCCAGTACTTC

size: -
D: TRBD1
J: TRBJ2-7
V: TRBV5-1
CDR3: CASSLDRGYEQYF
DNA: TGCGCCAGCAGCTTGGACAGGGGCTACGAGCAGTACTTC

size: -
D: TRBD2
J: TRBJ2-5
V: TRBV4-3
CDR3: CASSLKPERGQETQYF
DNA: TGCGCCAGCAGCCTCAAACCGGAGCGGGGACAAGAGACCCAGTACTTC

size: once
D: TRBD1
J: TRBJ1-5
V: TRBV19
CDR3: CASIAQQGANNQPQHF
DNA: TGTGCCAGTATCGCTCAACAGGGGGCGAACAATCAGCCCCAGCATTTT

size: -
D: -
J: TRBJ1-2
V: TRBV7-8
CDR3: CASSLGAGNYGYTF
DNA: TGTGCCAGCAGCTTAGGGGCAGGGAACTATGGCTACACCTTC

size: -
D: TRBD2
J: TRBJ2-5
V: TRBV7-2
CDR3: CASSLAAGGGETQYF
DNA: TGTGCCAGCAGCTTAGCCGCGGGGGGAGGAGAGACCCAGTACTTC

size: -
D: TRBD2
J: TRBJ2-2
V: TRBV29-1
CDR3: CSVDVGGANTGELFF
DNA: TGCAGCGTTGATGTCGGGGGGGCGAACACCGGGGAGCTGTTTTTT

size: -
D: TRBD1
J: TRBJ1-1
V: TRBV4-3
CDR3: CASSQDAGQGTKAFF
DNA: TGCGCCAGCAGCCAAGATGCGGGACAGGGTACTAAAGCTTTCTTT

size: -
D: TRBD1
J: TRBJ2-7
V: TRBV18
CDR3: CASSPDRVRVEQYF
DNA: TGTGCCAGCTCCCCCGACAGGGTACGCGTCGAGCAGTACTTC

size: -
D: TRBD1
J: TRBJ1-4
V: TRBV18
CDR3: CASSLTGGDEKLFF
DNA: TGTGCCAGCTCACTGACAGGGGGAGACGAAAAACTGTTTTTT

size: -
D: TRBD1
J: TRBJ1-4
V: TRBV3-1/TRBV3-2
CDR3: CASSQPGQGGEKLFF
DNA: TGTGCCAGCAGCCAACCCGGACAGGGGGGTGAAAAACTGTTTTTT

size: once
D: -
J: TRBJ2-2
V: TRBV5-1
CDR3: CASSYKFTTDTGELFF
DNA: TGCGCCAGCAGCTATAAATTTACGACAGACACCGGGGAGCTGTTTTTT

size: -
D: TRBD2
J: TRBJ2-1
V: TRBV27
CDR3: CASSLSGGGGSYNEQFF
DNA: TGTGCCAGCAGTTTATCAGGCGGGGGGGGCTCCTACAATGAGCAGTTCTTC

size: -
D: -
J: TRBJ2-1
V: TRBV6-5
CDR3: CASSAILGSYNEQFF
DNA: TGTGCCAGCAGCGCAATACTAGGGTCCTACAATGAGCAGTTCTTC

size: once
D: -
J: TRBJ2-7
V: TRBV2
CDR3: CASSVQRNSYEQYF
DNA: TGTGCCAGCAGTGTCCAGCGGAACTCCTACGAGCAGTACTTC

size: few
D: -
J: TRBJ2-7
V: TRBV25-1
CDR3: CASSAAYEQYF
DNA: TGTGCCAGCAGTGCAGCCTACGAGCAGTACTTC

size: -
D: -
J: TRBJ2-3
V: TRBV4-1
CDR3: CASSQKWAYEDTQYF
DNA: TGCGCCAGCAGCCAGAAGTGGGCCTATGAGGATACGCAGTATTTT

size: -
D: -
J: TRBJ2-7
V: TRBV5-6
CDR3: CASSLAVTYEQYF
DNA: TGTGCCAGCAGCTTGGCGGTGACCTACGAGCAGTACTTC

size: -
D: -
J: TRBJ2-7
V: TRBV7-9
CDR3: CASSPGNGGFTYEQYF
DNA: TGTGCCAGCAGTCCCGGGAATGGCGGATTTACCTACGAGCAGTACTTC

size: -
D: -
J: TRBJ1-1
V: TRBV30
CDR3: CAWKRRNRNEAFF
DNA: TGTGCCTGGAAACGTCGGAACAGGAACGAAGCTTTCTTT

size: -
D: TRBD1
J: TRBJ1-2
V: TRBV6-5
CDR3: CASSPGQGRGYTF
DNA: TGTGCCAGCAGTCCCGGACAGGGTAGAGGCTACACCTTC

size: once
D: TRBD1
J: TRBJ1-5
V: TRBV15
CDR3: CATSAQTGGGQPQHF
DNA: TGTGCCACCAGCGCCCAGACAGGGGGCGGTCAGCCCCAGCATTTT

size: -
D: TRBD1
J: TRBJ1-4
V: TRBV2
CDR3: CASKFDRATNEKLFF
DNA: TGTGCCAGCAAATTCGACAGGGCAACTAATGAAAAACTGTTTTTT

size: -
D: -
J: TRBJ1-1
V: TRBV14
CDR3: CASSATPVQEAFF
DNA: TGTGCCAGCAGCGCCACCCCTGTACAGGAAGCTTTCTTT

size: -
D: TRBD1
J: TRBJ1-1
V: TRBV5-1
CDR3: CASSPGQGITNTEAFF
DNA: TGCGCCAGCAGCCCTGGACAGGGAATAACGAACACTGAAGCTTTCTTT

size: -
D: TRBD2
J: TRBJ2-1
V: TRBV4-3
CDR3: CASSQGGGGGREQFF
DNA: TGCGCCAGCAGCCAAGGTGGCGGGGGGGGTCGTGAGCAGTTCTTC

size: -
D: TRBD1
J: TRBJ1-2
V: TRBV3-1/TRBV3-2
CDR3: CASSPRTGGSNYGYTF
DNA: TGTGCCAGCAGCCCAAGGACAGGAGGTTCCAACTATGGCTACACCTTC

size: -
D: -
J: TRBJ1-2
V: TRBV11-3
CDR3: CASSLGLGHSIRWYYGYTF
DNA: TGTGCCAGCAGCTTAGGCTTGGGACACTCAATTAGGTGGTACTATGGCTACACCTTC

size: -
D: -
J: TRBJ1-6
V: TRBV27
CDR3: CASSLGSSYNSPLHF
DNA: TGTGCCAGCAGTTTAGGGAGCTCCTATAATTCACCCCTCCACTTT

size: -
D: TRBD1
J: TRBJ1-1
V: TRBV12-3/TRBV12-4
CDR3: CASSLTSTGAAFF
DNA: TGTGCCAGCAGCCTCACATCGACAGGGGCAGCTTTCTTT

size: -
D: TRBD1
J: TRBJ2-1
V: TRBV24-1
CDR3: CATSDHFQGGLYNEQFF
DNA: TGTGCCACCAGTGACCATTTCCAAGGGGGCCTCTACAATGAGCAGTTCTTC

size: -
D: -
J: TRBJ1-5
V: TRBV6-5
CDR3: CASSRLGEGDQPQHF
DNA: TGTGCCAGCAGTCGCCTCGGGGAGGGGGATCAGCCCCAGCATTTT

size: -
D: -
J: TRBJ2-2
V: TRBV5-6
CDR3: CASSGTMNTGELFF
DNA: TGTGCCAGCAGCGGGACAATGAACACCGGGGAGCTGTTTTTT

size: once
D: TRBD1
J: TRBJ2-5
V: TRBV28
CDR3: CASRRQGSRTETQYF
DNA: TGTGCCAGCAGAAGACAGGGATCGAGGACGGAGACCCAGTACTTC